This passage covers 18 T cell receptor beta chains from one sample sequenced in a study of blood T cell repertoires in COVID-19. The protocol was immunoSEQ multiplex PCR, while the TCRdb copy is restricted to in-frame clones and leaves out a portion. The repertoire holds around 120,000 clones, with 80% as singletons. The sequencing sample was made of peripheral blood. The receptors stem from a human donor in a cohort sampled during active COVID-19.

J is TRBJ2-1 and V is TRBV5-1; D may be TRBD2 (7 bases). Looked up from germline, CDR1 is SGHRS and CDR2 is YFSETQ. The CDR3 consists of 17 residues. V was shortened by 0 bases and J by 0 bases, with 13 bases between the two germline ends. CDR3 sequence: CASSLAAGASSYNEQFF. The CDR3 region has the DNA TGCGCCAGCAGCTTGGCCGCGGGGGCCAGCTCCTACAATGAGCAGTTCTTC.

V usage is TRBV7-3 and J usage is TRBJ2-1, with 11 bases matching TRBD2. CDR3 size: 13 residues. With V trimmed by 8 bases and J by 7 bases, 4 bases remained unmatched. Germline-derived CDR1 and CDR2 are SGHTA and FQGTGA. The CDR3 coding sequence is TGTGCCAGCTTGGCTAGCGGGGGGAATGAGCAGTTCTTC. Translating gives CASLASGGNEQFF.

The CDR3 spells CASSFGTDSPLHF. CDR3 DNA sequence: TGTGCCAGCAGCTTCGGGACAGATTCACCCCTCCACTTT. J is TRBJ1-6 and V is TRBV5-4, with 7 bases that match TRBD1. This CDR3 contains 13 residues. V gave up 2 bases and J gave up 8 bases; unmatched junction bases: 1. CDR1 and CDR2 from the germline V gene are SGHNT and YYREEE (reference sequence).

The count of this clone is one. CDR3 protein: CASSFWGPQGYEQYF. DNA of the CDR3: TGTGCCAGCAGCTTTTGGGGCCCCCAGGGCTACGAGCAGTACTTC. The V call is TRBV7-2, the J call TRBJ2-7; tentative D call: TRBD1 (5 bases). Trimming removed 3 bases from V and 3 bases from J, with 15 bases in between. Germline V lookup: CDR1 SGHTA, CDR2 FQGNSA. The CDR3 is 15 residues long. Filled out from reference TRBV7-2 and TRBJ2-7, the complete variable domain reads GAGVSQSPSNKVTEKGKDVELRCDPISGHTALYWYRQSLGQGLEFLIYFQGNSAPDKSGLPSDRFSAERTGGSVSTLTIQRTQQEDSAVYLCASSFWGPQGYEQYFGPGTRLTVT.

This clone has just one count. As DNA, the CDR3 is TGTGCCAGCAGTATGGGGGCAGGGGGGAGCACAGATACGCAGTATTTT. It codes for CASSMGAGGSTDTQYF. The chain links TRBV5-5 to TRBJ2-3; perhaps TRBD1 as D (7 bases). Trimming shortened V by 5 bases and J by 0 bases, and 16 bases separated the two germline ends. Germline CDR1 is SGHKS and CDR2 is YYEKEE (reference sequence). This CDR3 spans 16 amino acids.

The V and J genes are TRBV5-1 and TRBJ2-5; the D gene is possibly TRBD2 (6 bases). Germline V gives CDR1 SGHRS, CDR2 YFSETQ. This CDR3 has 13 residues. Trimming removed 3 bases from V and 4 bases from J, with 10 bases in between. The CDR3 sequence: CASSWEAGETQYF. The CDR3 DNA reads as TGCGCCAGCAGCTGGGAAGCGGGAGAGACCCAGTACTTC.

The chain carries TRBV6-5 and TRBJ2-3; the match to TRBD2 covers 8 bases. The trim removed 5 bases at V and 0 bases at J, leaving 4 bases unmatched. CDR3 length: 15 amino acids. Germline V gene lookup returns CDR1 MNHEY and CDR2 SVGAGI. In DNA form, the CDR3 reads TGTGCCAGCAGTAATAGCGGGACTAGCACAGATACGCAGTATTTT. Translated: CASSNSGTSTDTQYF.

This sequence joins TRBV7-3 and TRBJ2-2; D remains unclear. CDR3 size: 14 residues. Germline V CDR1 and CDR2: SGHTA, FQGTGA. V lost 3 bases, J lost 1 base, and 6 bases lay in between. The CDR3 loop is CASSLRRNTGELFF. CDR3 coding DNA: TGTGCCAGCAGCTTGCGGAGGAACACCGGGGAGCTGTTTTTT.

This rearrangement joins TRBV11-2 to TRBJ2-3, with TRBD2 as a possible D gene (6 bases). Germline CDR1 is SGHAT and CDR2 is FQNNGV. V was cut by 5 bases and J by 0 bases, with 15 bases left in between. The CDR3 runs to 16 residues. CDR3 bases: TGTGCCAGCAGCGCCTTTAGCGGTCCTAGCACAGATACGCAGTATTTT. Its protein product is CASSAFSGPSTDTQYF.

This clone was counted only a few times. The chain joins TRBV5-8 to TRBJ1-1; D not resolved. Trimming removed 4 bases at V and 5 bases at J, with 12 bases between. The CDR3 totals 13 residues. Per the germline V gene, CDR1 is SGHTS and CDR2 is YDEGEE. CDR3: CASSRRSVTEAFF. The CDR3 bases are TGTGCCAGCAGCAGACGGAGCGTTACTGAAGCTTTCTTT.

The chain has TRBV7-2 and TRBJ1-6, with 7 bases aligning to TRBD1. This CDR3 region has 16 residues. Trimming at V came to 6 bases and at J to 4 bases, leaving 9 bases not matched to a gene. Per the germline V gene, CDR1 is SGHTA and CDR2 is FQGNSA. The CDR3 region has the DNA TGTGCCAGCAGGCCAACTCCGGGACAGTATAATTCACCCCTCCACTTT. It translates to CASRPTPGQYNSPLHF.

The chain joins TRBV23-1 to TRBJ1-5; a weak D match, TRBD1 (6 bases). TRBV23-1 is an ORF, with its function uncertain. CDR3 length: 15 residues. Trimming stripped 10 bases from V and 1 base from J, with 17 bases between. The CDR3 DNA sequence: TGCGCCACCCCCCTCCAGGGGTCGAGCAATCAGCCCCAGCATTTT. This codes for CATPLQGSSNQPQHF.

The CDR3 DNA sequence: TGTGCCAGCAGTTTATTGCTAGCGGGAGCCCTTGGCTACGAGCAGTACTTC. It encodes CASSLLLAGALGYEQYF. The V and J genes are TRBV27 and TRBJ2-7, with 10 bases matching TRBD2. Germline V CDR1 and CDR2: MNHEY, SMNVEV (reference sequence). This CDR3 is built from 17 residues. Germline trimming cut 1 base from V and 3 bases from J; bases unmatched to any gene: 9.

This chain links TRBV30 with TRBJ1-4; a possible D gene is TRBD1 (5 bases). This CDR3 contains 15 residues. Germline V CDR1 and CDR2: GTSNPN, SVGIG (reference sequence). V shed 3 bases and J shed 0 bases, with 11 bases lying between them. The CDR3 coding sequence is TGTGCCTGGAGGGGGCCCGACGCAACTAATGAAAAACTGTTTTTT. This translates into CAWRGPDATNEKLFF. Looking up the rest from reference TRBV30 and TRBJ1-4 gives the full variable domain: SQTIHQWPATLVQPVGSPLSLECTVEGTSNPNLYWYRQAAGRGLQLLFYSVGIGQISSEVPQNLSASRPQDRQFILSSKKLLLSDSGFYLCAWRGPDATNEKLFFGSGTQLSVL.

This clone was recorded only once. This chain links TRBV6-6 with TRBJ2-3, with TRBD2 matching over 12 bases. V dropped 5 bases and J dropped 3; count of bases not matched to a gene: 3. Per the germline V gene, CDR1 is MNHNY and CDR2 is SVGAGI (reference sequence). This CDR3 is built from 15 residues. CDR3 residues: CASSRLAGVTDTQYF. In DNA, the CDR3 is TGTGCCAGCAGTCGACTAGCGGGAGTTACAGATACGCAGTATTTT.

The chain has TRBV5-4 and TRBJ2-7, with a tentative D call TRBD1 (5 bases). Germline V gene data show CDR1 as SGHNT and CDR2 as YYREEE (reference sequence). CDR3 size: 15 residues. Trimming pared 3 bases from V and 7 bases from J, leaving 20 bases between. The CDR3 region has the DNA TGTGCCAGCAGCTCGAGGACACGTTCTCCAAATGAGCAGTACTTC. Its protein product is CASSSRTRSPNEQYF.

This chain connects TRBV19 to TRBJ2-1; 13 bases are shared with TRBD2. The germline gives CDR1 LNHDA, CDR2 SQIVND (reference sequence). The CDR3 runs 14 residues. The trim removed 6 bases at V and 7 bases at J, leaving 3 bases unmatched. The CDR3 sequence: CASSRLAGGNEQFF. The CDR3 DNA follows: TGTGCCAGTAGCAGACTAGCGGGAGGAAATGAGCAGTTCTTC.

The genes are TRBV6-1 and TRBJ2-7; D is uncertain. V gave up 3 bases and J gave up 2 bases, with 8 bases separating them. The CDR3 runs 13 residues. Germline loops: CDR1 MNHNS, CDR2 SASEGT. The CDR3 is CASSDRLTYEQYF. The CDR3 coding sequence is TGTGCCAGCAGTGACAGGTTAACCTACGAGCAGTACTTC.